Listed below are T cell receptor beta chains from one sample, sequenced in a study of Graves' ophthalmopathy and Graves' hyperthyroidism. TCRdb recomputed calls from the multiplex PCR reads with MiXCR, one row per CDR3 protein. The profile shows about 480,000 distinct CDR3 sequences, 13% to 15% of them singletons. Sequenced sample: blood. Every receptor here comes from a woman in her twenties or thirties with Graves' ophthalmopathy. Both conserved end residues are part of each CDR3. D genes are given only for firm matches. The listing skips clone size in some rows; elsewhere it reads once, few, many or a size class.

V,J,D,size,CDR3,DNA
TRBV7-9,TRBJ2-2,TRBD1,many,CASSSSDRATGELFF,TGTGCCAGCAGCTCATCCGACAGGGCCACCGGGGAGCTGTTTTTT
TRBV11-2,TRBJ2-7,NA,many,CASSSGPPQEQYF,TGTGCCAGCAGCTCGGGGCCGCCCCAGGAGCAGTACTTC
TRBV7-9,TRBJ2-5,TRBD2,many,CASSARSGLAGTQYF,TGTGCCAGCAGCGCCAGGTCGGGACTAGCGGGGACCCAGTACTTC
TRBV28,TRBJ2-6,NA,many,CASSPGQFSGANVLTF,TGTGCCAGCAGCCCTGGACAGTTCTCTGGGGCCAACGTCCTGACTTTC
TRBV7-3,TRBJ1-1,NA,NA,CASSLGGGGGDTEAFF,TGTGCCAGCAGCTTAGGTGGAGGGGGGGGTGACACTGAAGCTTTCTTT
TRBV6-2/TRBV6-3,TRBJ1-5,NA,few,CASSYHTGLLSNQPQHF,TGTGCCAGCAGTTACCACACAGGGCTACTTAGCAATCAGCCCCAGCATTTT
TRBV19,TRBJ1-2,NA,NA,CASSVEVGLGYGYTF,TGTGCCAGCAGCGTAGAGGTGGGACTGGGCTATGGCTACACCTTC
TRBV10-3,TRBJ1-1,NA,many,CAISESTGLAEAFF,TGTGCCATCAGTGAGTCGACCGGTCTGGCTGAAGCTTTCTTT
TRBV5-1,TRBJ1-1,NA,NA,CASSLTMRNTEAFF,TGCGCCAGCAGCTTGACGATGCGAAACACTGAAGCTTTCTTT
TRBV20-1,TRBJ2-7,NA,many,CSARPAVSYEQYF,TGCAGTGCTAGGCCGGCGGTCTCCTACGAGCAGTACTTC
TRBV27,TRBJ1-2,NA,many,CASSPSLDGYGYTF,TGTGCCAGCAGTCCGAGCCTCGATGGCTATGGCTACACCTTC
TRBV27,TRBJ2-6,NA,many,CASRGLWSPGANVLTF,TGTGCCAGCAGAGGGTTGTGGTCCCCTGGGGCCAACGTCCTGACTTTC
TRBV7-9,TRBJ1-2,NA,many,CASSLGQPYGYTF,TGTGCCAGCAGCTTAGGGCAGCCCTATGGCTACACCTTC
TRBV2,TRBJ1-2,TRBD1,many,CASRGMTGSYGYTF,TGTGCCAGCAGGGGGATGACAGGGTCCTATGGCTACACCTTC
TRBV30,TRBJ2-5,NA,few,CAWNQRGRGETQYF,TGTGCCTGGAATCAAAGGGGGAGAGGGGAGACCCAGTACTTC
TRBV5-1,TRBJ2-4,TRBD2,few,CASSWAGLAGEWNIKYF,TGCGCCAGCAGCTGGGCCGGGCTAGCGGGGGAGTGGAACATTAAGTACTTC
TRBV28,TRBJ1-1,NA,many,CASTSARDPREAFF,TGTGCCAGCACCAGCGCCCGGGACCCTAGGGAGGCTTTCTTT
TRBV9,TRBJ1-6,NA,few,CASSVEAVSPNSPLHF,TGTGCCAGCAGCGTAGAAGCGGTCAGTCCAAATTCACCCCTCCACTTT
TRBV29-1,TRBJ1-3,NA,many,CSVPRWPSGNTIYF,TGCAGCGTCCCTAGATGGCCCTCTGGAAACACCATATATTTT
TRBV7-9,TRBJ1-6,NA,many,CASSLRDNNNSPLHF,TGTGCCAGCAGCTTAAGGGACAATAATAATTCACCCCTCCACTTT
TRBV24-1,TRBJ2-5,NA,NA,CATSDLFSNGETQYF,TGTGCCACCAGTGATTTATTTAGTAATGGGGAGACCCAGTACTTC
TRBV10-3,TRBJ1-1,NA,NA,CAISELGRGTEAFF,TGTGCCATCAGTGAGCTCGGTAGGGGCACTGAAGCTTTCTTT
TRBV3-1,TRBJ1-1,NA,NA,CASSQDPGGNTEAFF,TGTGCCAGCAGCCAAGATCCGGGGGGAAACACTGAAGCTTTCTTT
TRBV6-5,TRBJ1-1,NA,NA,CASSYEGNGNTEAFF,TGTGCCAGCAGTTATGAGGGAAACGGAAACACTGAAGCTTTCTTT